Shown below are 16 T cell receptor beta chains from a single sample sequenced in a study of cytomegalovirus exposure and HLA in healthy donors. Clones were sequenced by immunoSEQ multiplex PCR, and TCRdb holds only the in-frame ones, with some missing. This sample has about 58,000 clones; roughly nine tenths occur once, and the top ten carry about 1%. Sequencing input: PBMCs. The receptors stem from a man between 18 and 29 years old in good health and CMV-seronegative.

In its sample, this clone was seen once. The V and J genes are TRBV18 and TRBJ1-1; D unresolved. The germline V gene encodes CDR1 KGHSH and CDR2 LQKENI. This CDR3 has 13 residues. V lost 3 bases to trimming and J lost 2 bases, with 7 bases between them. The CDR3 is CASSPTDNTEAFF. Written as DNA, the CDR3 is TGTGCCAGCTCACCCACAGATAACACTGAAGCTTTCTTT.

The chain uses TRBV5-3 and TRBJ2-3; possible D gene TRBD2, 6 bases. TRBV5-3 is filed as an ORF, its function uncertain. V was shortened by 4 bases and J by 1 base, with 25 bases between the two germline ends. The CDR3 is 19 amino acids. The CDR3 protein is CARSLAGSRRDSGTDTQYF. The CDR3 DNA follows: TGTGCCAGAAGCCTAGCCGGTTCTCGGAGGGATTCGGGCACAGATACGCAGTATTTT.

The chain employs TRBV5-6 and TRBJ2-5; unclear D gene. The V gene's germline CDR1 is SGHDT and CDR2 YYEEEE. The V end lost 4 bases, the J end lost 5 bases, and 15 bases lay between the germline ends. The CDR3 spans 14 residues. The CDR3 bases are TGTGCCAGCAGCCGACTCTTACCCCCGGAGACCCAGTACTTC. The encoded protein is CASSRLLPPETQYF. The entire variable domain, with the rest obtained from reference TRBV5-6 and TRBJ2-5, is as follows: DAGVTQSPTHLIKTRGQQVTLRCSPKSGHDTVSWYQQALGQGPQFIFQYYEEEERQRGNFPDRFSGHQFPNYSSELNVNALLLGDSALYLCASSRLLPPETQYFGPGTRLLVL.

A word on this clone: A read error may produce the germline difference seen at one junction end. V and J are TRBV2 and TRBJ2-1; 9 nucleotides align to TRBD1. Germline-derived CDR1 and CDR2 are SNHLY and FYNNEI. This CDR3 is 13 amino acids long. The CDR3: CASREGTGNEQFF. The CDR3 DNA is TGTGCCAGCAGGGAAGGGACAGGGAATGAGCAGTTCTTC.

This clone was recorded once. CDR3 amino acids: CSVVVSGETQYF. The CDR3 coding sequence is TGCAGCGTTGTGGTGTCAGGGGAGACCCAGTACTTC. The chain joins TRBV29-1 to TRBJ2-5; weak D call: TRBD1 (5 bases). From germline, CDR1 is SQVTM and CDR2 ANQGSEA. Trimming pared 4 bases from V and 5 bases from J, leaving 11 bases between. The CDR3 spans 12 residues.

The chain carries TRBV11-2 and TRBJ2-4, with TRBD2 identical over 9 bases. CDR3 length: 17 amino acids. Germline CDR1 and CDR2: SGHAT and FQNNGV. V trimming: 1 base; J trimming: 3 bases; junction bases outside the gene matches: 7. For the CDR3, the DNA is TGTGCCAGCAGCTTAGGAGATGCACTAGCGGGCAAAAACATTCAGTACTTC. Translating gives CASSLGDALAGKNIQYF.

This chain links TRBV2 with TRBJ1-1; D uncertain. Germline loops: CDR1 SNHLY, CDR2 FYNNEI. V lost 9 bases to trimming and J lost 1 base, with 6 bases between them. The CDR3 is made up of 11 amino acids. In nucleotides, the CDR3 is TGTGCCAGTAAACAGAACACTGAAGCTTTCTTT. Its protein is CASKQNTEAFF.

The chain recombines TRBV30 with TRBJ2-7, with a weak D call TRBD2 (7 bases). The V end lost 1 base, the J end lost 3 bases, and 13 bases lay between the germline ends. The CDR3 covers 14 residues. Germline V gene sequence: CDR1 GTSNPN, CDR2 SVGIG (reference sequence). For the CDR3, the DNA is TGTGCCTGGAGTGGTGGCGGGGGCCGCTACGAGCAGTACTTC. Translated, it gives CAWSGGGGRYEQYF.

V gene TRBV5-1 combines with J gene TRBJ2-3, with 7 bases aligning to TRBD1. The CDR3 length is 15 residues. Germline trimming cut 4 bases from V and 6 bases from J; bases unmatched to any gene: 11. Germline loops: CDR1 SGHRS, CDR2 YFSETQ. The CDR3 sequence is CASSGGQEAADTQYF. The CDR3 nucleotides read TGCGCCAGCAGCGGAGGACAGGAGGCCGCGGATACGCAGTATTTT.

V usage is TRBV5-5 and J usage is TRBJ2-1; D not certain. In germline, CDR1 is SGHKS, CDR2 YYEKEE (reference sequence). The CDR3 is made up of 14 amino acids. The V and J ends lost 0 bases and 9 bases respectively, with 13 bases between them. The CDR3 is CASSLVSSGSEQFF. CDR3 nucleotides: TGTGCCAGCAGCTTGGTTTCATCAGGTAGTGAGCAGTTCTTC. Full variable domain (missing parts from reference TRBV5-5 and TRBJ2-1): DAGVTQSPTHLIKTRGQQVTLRCSPISGHKSVSWYQQVLGQGPQFIFQYYEKEERGRGNFPDRFSARQFPNYSSELNVNALLLGDSALYLCASSLVSSGSEQFFGPGTRLTVL.

The chain couples TRBV21-1 to TRBJ1-3; the D call in the table, TRBD1, was not verified against the DNA. TRBV21-1 is a pseudogene locus. The CDR3 loop spans 14 amino acids. The CDR3 region has the DNA TGTGCCAGCAGCGACAGGGGGACTGGAAACACCATATATTTT. Its protein product is CASSDRGTGNTIYF.

The table lists this clone with a count of one. The chain couples TRBV5-1 to TRBJ2-2; tentatively, D is TRBD2 (6 bases). The CDR3 totals 15 residues. The germline V gene encodes CDR1 SGHRS and CDR2 YFSETQ. Trimming shortened V by 5 bases and J by 0 bases, and 11 bases separated the two germline ends. The CDR3 nucleotides are TGCGCCAGCAGGGCGGGAACCGCGAACACCGGGGAGCTGTTTTTT. This gives the protein CASRAGTANTGELFF. The full variable domain, with the rest looked up from reference TRBV5-1 and TRBJ2-2, is KAGVTQTPRYLIKTRGQQVTLSCSPISGHRSVSWYQQTPGQGLQFLFEYFSETQRNKGNFPGRFSGRQFSNSRSEMNVSTLELGDSALYLCASRAGTANTGELFFGEGSRLTVL.

The genes are TRBV28 and TRBJ1-2; D is perhaps TRBD1 (6 bases). CDR3 length: 18 residues. Trimming removed 4 bases from V and 3 bases from J, with 24 bases in between. From germline, CDR1 is MDHEN and CDR2 SYDVKM. The CDR3 DNA reads TGTGCCAGCAGTTCCCCCCGGGGCGGCAGGGGAGTTCACTATGGCTACACCTTC. Translated: CASSSPRGGRGVHYGYTF.

This chain joins TRBV5-1 and TRBJ2-7; D ambiguous. CDR1 SGHRS and CDR2 YFSETQ come from the germline V gene. Trimming shortened V by 3 bases and J by 0 bases, and 7 bases separated the two germline ends. The CDR3 extends over 13 amino acids. The CDR3 coding sequence is TGCGCCAGCAGCTCCCTTAGCTCCTACGAGCAGTACTTC. This gives the protein CASSSLSSYEQYF.

The V gene is TRBV28, the J gene TRBJ2-3; D may be TRBD2 (6 bases). This CDR3 has 17 residues. Germline assignment: CDR1 MDHEN and CDR2 SYDVKM. Trimming removed 8 bases at V and 1 base at J, with 22 bases between. The CDR3 here is CASAPWPTSTRTDTQYF. In DNA, the CDR3 is TGTGCCAGCGCCCCCTGGCCAACTAGCACCCGCACAGATACGCAGTATTTT.

This chain uses TRBV18 with TRBJ1-2, with TRBD1 as a possible D gene (6 bases). CDR3 size: 16 residues. From germline, CDR1 is KGHSH and CDR2 LQKENI. V dropped 0 bases and J dropped 8 bases, with 19 bases sitting between them. The CDR3 nucleotides read TGTGCCAGCTCACCACCGACCCTACAGGGACGGTACGGCTACACCTTC. Its translation is CASSPPTLQGRYGYTF.